The 30 T cell receptor beta chains below come from one sample, sequenced in a study of blood T cells in healthy people across ages. Sample-barcoded 5' priming and a J-beta primer mix drove a second PCR of roughly 7 to 11 cycles. TCRdb reanalysed the 5' RACE reads using MiXCR and keeps one entry per CDR3 protein. Altogether approximately 780,000 distinct CDR3 sequences are present, roughly 26% being singletons, with the ten largest covering over 2.5%. A further study also used this sample, focusing on T cells of mothers and their children.

The sequenced sample consisted of blood. These receptors were taken from a boy between 10 and 17 years old in good health.

This chain connects TRBV19 to TRBJ2-3; D gene uncertain. This CDR3 has 14 residues. The germline V and J ends were trimmed by 0 bases and 3 bases, with 7 bases remaining between them. CDR1 is LNHDA and CDR2 is SQIVND in the germline V gene (reference sequence). Here the CDR3 DNA reads TGTGCCAGTAGTATAGAACCCGCGACAGATACGCAGTATTTT. It codes for CASSIEPATDTQYF.

This clonotype has more than one count but fewer than ten. The chain has TRBV5-5 and TRBJ2-5, with 10 bases aligning to TRBD2. The J call may be wrong; the DNA end is better matched by TRBJ2-1. There are 15 residues in the CDR3. The germline CDR1 and CDR2 sequences are SGHKS and YYEKEE (reference sequence). CDR3 loop: CASKPRLAGDNEQFF. For the CDR3, the DNA is TGTGCCAGCAAACCACGGCTAGCGGGGGACAATGAGCAGTTCTTC.

This clonotype appeared a few times. The chain is built from TRBV30 and TRBJ1-6; 7 bases map to TRBD1. The trim removed 0 bases at V and 9 bases at J, leaving 8 bases unmatched. The CDR3 spans 15 residues. The germline CDR1 and CDR2 sequences are GTSNPN and SVGIG (reference sequence). CDR3 DNA: TGTGCCTGGAGTGTAAGGAGGGGGCGCCTTTCACCCCTCCACTTT. Its translation: CAWSVRRGRLSPLHF.

The gene calls are TRBV6-5 and TRBJ2-5; TRBD1 agrees at 8 bases. Looked up from germline, CDR1 is MNHEY and CDR2 is SVGAGI. CDR3 length equals 17 residues. V lost 4 bases and J lost 9; bases outside the gene matches: 19. The CDR3 DNA follows: TGTGCCAGCAGTTCCCGAGGGCAGGGGGCGTCTTGGATGGCCCAGTACTTC. It is translated as CASSSRGQGASWMAQYF.

This clonotype has just a few counts. The chain employs TRBV27 and TRBJ2-5, with a tentative D call TRBD1 (6 bases). This CDR3 is built from 14 residues. Germline loops: CDR1 MNHEY, CDR2 SMNVEV (reference sequence). V was trimmed by 4 bases and J by 5 bases, leaving 14 bases between them. CDR3 sequence: CASSSNRVGETQYF. DNA for the CDR3: TGTGCCAGCAGTTCTAACAGGGTCGGGGAGACCCAGTACTTC.

This clonotype turned up a few times. V and J are TRBV12-3 or TRBV12-4 and TRBJ2-5, with 9 bases that match TRBD2. The junction had 12 bases not matched to a gene; V was cut back by 4 bases and J by 0 bases. The CDR3 totals 18 residues. CDR3 DNA: TGTGCCAGCAGTTCCTCCGGGGCGGGGGGGGGATACCAAGAGACCCAGTACTTC. It codes for CASSSSGAGGGYQETQYF.

V usage is TRBV24-1 and J usage is TRBJ2-5; TRBD1 agrees at 8 bases. The CDR3 sequence is 15 residues long. Trimming at V came to 7 bases and at J to 4 bases, leaving 10 bases not matched to a gene. Germline CDR1 KGHDR, CDR2 SFDVKD. As DNA, the CDR3 is TGTGCCACCAGAGCCGGACAGGGTTTCGGAGAGACCCAGTACTTC. Amino acid sequence: CATRAGQGFGETQYF.

V is TRBV7-9 and J is TRBJ2-1; 7 nucleotides align to TRBD1. J gave up 5 bases and V 4 bases, and 11 bases lay outside the gene matches. CDR1 and CDR2 from the germline V gene are SEHNR and FQNEAQ (reference sequence). The CDR3 has 16 residues. CDR3 loop: CASSWEPGQSDNEQFF. The CDR3 DNA follows: TGTGCCAGCAGCTGGGAACCGGGACAGAGTGACAATGAGCAGTTCTTC.

This clonotype was counted between two and nine times. The chain uses TRBV10-3 and TRBJ1-6; no firm D call. Germline V gene data show CDR1 as ENHRY and CDR2 as SYGVKD. This CDR3 is 14 amino acids long. The V gene lost 7 bases and the J gene lost 0 bases, with 7 bases spanning the gap. CDR3 nucleotides: TGTGCCATCAAAAATAGCTCCTATAATTCACCCCTCCACTTT. As protein: CAIKNSSYNSPLHF.

This chain uses TRBV5-1 with TRBJ2-1; 11 nucleotides match TRBD2. Losses at the gene ends were 7 bases for V and 13 bases for J; bases not matched to a gene: 13. CDR1 and CDR2 (germline): SGHRS, YFSETQ. This CDR3 contains 14 residues. Here the CDR3 reads CASLPVAGGRQQFF. In DNA, the CDR3 is TGCGCCAGCCTGCCGGTAGCGGGGGGGCGACAACAGTTCTTC.

This chain links TRBV3-1 with TRBJ2-5, with 9 nucleotides matching TRBD2. The CDR3 sequence is 17 residues long. Per germline, CDR1 LGHDT and CDR2 YNNKEL (reference sequence). V was clipped by 0 bases and J by 4 bases; unmatched bases: 9. CDR3 DNA sequence: TGTGCCAGCAGCCAAGATGTTCGGCGGGGGGGCCGAGAGACCCAGTACTTC. Its translation: CASSQDVRRGGRETQYF.

V gene TRBV29-1 combines with J gene TRBJ1-1, with 7 bases that match TRBD1. Germline trimming cut 5 bases from V and 0 bases from J; bases unmatched to any gene: 3. The length of the CDR3 is 13 residues. Germline CDR1 and CDR2: SQVTM and ANQGSEA. The CDR3 protein is CSVQGTVNTEAFF. DNA of the CDR3: TGCAGCGTTCAGGGGACAGTGAACACTGAAGCTTTCTTT.

This clonotype showed up just a few times. The chain carries TRBV10-1 and TRBJ2-4; 8 nucleotides match TRBD1. The CDR3 totals 15 residues. Germline assignment: CDR1 WNHNN and CDR2 SYGVQD (reference sequence). J was trimmed by 0 bases and V by 5 bases; bases with no gene match: 3. The CDR3 loop reads CASSTDREAKNIQYF. CDR3 coding DNA: TGCGCCAGCAGTACGGACAGGGAAGCCAAAAACATTCAGTACTTC.

In this sample, this clonotype turned up a few times. The chain carries TRBV4-1 and TRBJ2-5; D gene ambiguous. The CDR3 has 13 amino acids. CDR1 MGHRA and CDR2 YSYEKL come from the germline V gene. With 3 bases removed from V and 5 bases from J, the gap between germline ends came to 10 bases. The CDR3 is CASSQIPRETQYF. DNA of the CDR3: TGCGCCAGCAGCCAGATCCCTCGGGAGACCCAGTACTTC.

V gene TRBV7-2 combines with J gene TRBJ2-1; 9 nucleotides match TRBD1. The J call is doubtful: the DNA matches TRBJ2-5 better. This CDR3 is built from 15 residues. Germline CDR1 reads SGHTA; CDR2 reads FQGNSA. The CDR3: CASSFGDRVRETQYF. In DNA, the CDR3 is TGTGCCAGCAGCTTTGGGGACAGGGTTCGCGAGACCCAGTACTTC.

The chain has TRBV5-1 and TRBJ2-3; a possible D gene is TRBD2 (6 bases). CDR3 length: 16 amino acids. The ends were cut back, 7 bases at V and 3 bases at J, with 21 bases in the middle. Per germline, CDR1 SGHRS and CDR2 YFSETQ. Here the CDR3 reads CASVAASAGTTDTQYF. The CDR3 DNA reads as TGCGCCAGCGTGGCCGCGTCGGCGGGGACGACAGATACGCAGTATTTT. Combining the CDR3 with reference TRBV5-1 and TRBJ2-3 gives the whole variable domain KAGVTQTPRYLIKTRGQQVTLSCSPISGHRSVSWYQQTPGQGLQFLFEYFSETQRNKGNFPGRFSGRQFSNSRSEMNVSTLELGDSALYLCASVAASAGTTDTQYFGPGTRLTVL.

This clonotype was counted only a few times. The J gene is TRBJ2-5, the V gene TRBV12-3 or TRBV12-4; 11 nucleotides align to TRBD2. The CDR3 is 12 residues long. Trimming at V came to 3 bases and at J to 9 bases, leaving 0 bases not matched to a gene. The CDR3 region has the DNA TGTGCCAGCAGTTTGACTAGCGGGGCCCAGTACTTC. Its protein is CASSLTSGAQYF.

The chain couples TRBV12-3 or TRBV12-4 to TRBJ1-2; 8 bases align to TRBD1. CDR3 length: 13 amino acids. J lost 7 bases, V lost 5 bases, and 6 bases had no gene match. The CDR3 sequence is CASSTGGIRGYTF. The CDR3 region has the DNA TGTGCCAGCAGTACAGGGGGAATCCGTGGCTACACCTTC.

This clonotype was observed once. The V and J genes are TRBV6-6 and TRBJ1-6; D may be TRBD1 (5 bases). CDR3 length equals 14 residues. Trimming left V 0 bases short and J 10 bases short, with 10 bases between. Germline lookup yields CDR1 MNHNY and CDR2 SVGAGI (reference sequence). The CDR3 DNA sequence: TGTGCCAGCAGTTACTCGGGGGGTCGCTCACCCCTCCACTTT. It encodes CASSYSGGRSPLHF.

Here the CDR3 reads CASSYYRARNYGYTF. The CDR3, as DNA: TGTGCCAGCAGTTATTACAGGGCGAGAAACTATGGCTACACCTTC. The genes are TRBV6-6 and TRBJ1-2, with a weak D call TRBD1 (6 bases). CDR1 MNHNY and CDR2 SVGAGI come from the germline V gene (reference sequence). The V gene lost 3 bases and the J gene lost 2 bases, with 13 bases spanning the gap. The CDR3 is made up of 15 amino acids.

The gene calls are TRBV3-1 and TRBJ1-2, with TRBD1 identical over 7 bases. V lost 4 bases, J lost 0 bases, and 5 bases stayed unmatched. The CDR3 extends over 15 amino acids. The germline gives CDR1 LGHDT, CDR2 YNNKEL (reference sequence). The CDR3 bases are TGTGCCAGCAGCCGAACCGGGACAGCTAACTATGGCTACACCTTC. This gives the protein CASSRTGTANYGYTF.

The DNA of the CDR3 is TGTGCCAGCAGCTTGGCAGGACAGGCCTTCACAGATACGCAGTATTTT. Translating gives CASSLAGQAFTDTQYF. The rearrangement uses TRBV5-6 and TRBJ2-3, with TRBD1 matching over 7 bases. CDR3 length: 16 amino acids. Germline V gene data show CDR1 as SGHDT and CDR2 as YYEEEE. Germline trimming cut 0 bases from V and 2 bases from J; bases unmatched to any gene: 6.

The gene calls are TRBV21-1 and TRBJ2-6; the table's TRBD1 call for D was not verified on the DNA. TRBV21-1 is listed as a pseudogene. There are 18 residues in the CDR3. The DNA for the CDR3 is TGTGCCAGCAGCAAGCCCCCAATTACTGTCTCTGGGGCCAACGTCCTGACTTTC. Protein product: CASSKPPITVSGANVLTF.

The rearrangement links TRBV20-1 to TRBJ2-3; D call uncertain. CDR3 length: 12 amino acids. Trimming shortened V by 0 bases and J by 11 bases, and 12 bases separated the two germline ends. Germline V gene lookup returns CDR1 DFQATT and CDR2 SNEGSKA (reference sequence). In DNA form, the CDR3 reads TGCAGTGCTAGAGATTGGACCCCCGGGCAGTATTTT. Encoded protein: CSARDWTPGQYF.

This clonotype appeared a single time. The V call is TRBV6-6, the J call TRBJ2-5; D uncertain. The J call may be mistaken, given a closer DNA end match to TRBJ2-7. The germline V gene has CDR1 MNHNY and CDR2 SVGAGI (reference sequence). This CDR3 comprises 14 residues. This CDR3 reads CASSLLRTSYEQYF. CDR3 sequence (DNA): TGTGCCAGCAGTCTCCTTAGAACATCCTACGAGCAGTACTTC.

As to this clonotype: An end of the junction does not agree with germline; a read error may underlie this. This chain uses TRBV20-1 with TRBJ1-2; D ambiguous. The CDR3 is 10 residues long. Germline assignment: CDR1 DFQATT and CDR2 SNEGSKA (reference sequence). CDR3 amino acids: CGAAARGYTF. The DNA for the CDR3 is TGCGGTGCCGCTGCCCGGGGCTACACCTTC.

This clonotype was picked up a small number of times. This chain uses TRBV2 with TRBJ1-4; D gene ambiguous. Trimming took off 2 bases at V and 5 bases at J, with 9 bases between the two ends. Germline CDR1 reads SNHLY; CDR2 reads FYNNEI. The CDR3 has 14 amino acids. The CDR3 here is CASSEIEQNEKLFF. The CDR3 DNA follows: TGTGCCAGCAGTGAAATAGAGCAAAATGAAAAACTGTTTTTT.

This clonotype has only a few counts. V is TRBV6-2 or TRBV6-3 and J is TRBJ2-1, with 8 bases matching TRBD1. The length of the CDR3 is 14 residues. V shed 6 bases, J shed 2 bases, and the junction held 3 bases outside the gene matches. CDR1 is MNHEY and CDR2 is SVGEGT in the germline V gene. The CDR3 bases are TGTGCCAGCAGCACAGGGGGAGCCTACAATGAGCAGTTCTTC. Protein product: CASSTGGAYNEQFF.

This clonotype was seen only a few times. The rearrangement joins TRBV20-1 to TRBJ1-2; D may be TRBD1 (5 bases). The CDR3 sequence is 11 residues long. Germline V CDR1 and CDR2: DFQATT, SNEGSKA (reference sequence). V was trimmed by 4 bases and J by 8 bases, leaving 11 bases between them. The CDR3 region is CSATGAEGYTF. As DNA, the CDR3 is TGCAGTGCTACTGGGGCGGAGGGCTACACCTTC.

The V call is TRBV12-3 or TRBV12-4, the J call TRBJ1-2; D unclear. Trimming took off 4 bases at V and 2 bases at J, with 8 bases between the two ends. The CDR3 contains 13 residues. CDR3 protein: CASSSARNYGYTF. The CDR3 DNA follows: TGTGCCAGCAGTTCGGCGAGGAACTATGGCTACACCTTC.